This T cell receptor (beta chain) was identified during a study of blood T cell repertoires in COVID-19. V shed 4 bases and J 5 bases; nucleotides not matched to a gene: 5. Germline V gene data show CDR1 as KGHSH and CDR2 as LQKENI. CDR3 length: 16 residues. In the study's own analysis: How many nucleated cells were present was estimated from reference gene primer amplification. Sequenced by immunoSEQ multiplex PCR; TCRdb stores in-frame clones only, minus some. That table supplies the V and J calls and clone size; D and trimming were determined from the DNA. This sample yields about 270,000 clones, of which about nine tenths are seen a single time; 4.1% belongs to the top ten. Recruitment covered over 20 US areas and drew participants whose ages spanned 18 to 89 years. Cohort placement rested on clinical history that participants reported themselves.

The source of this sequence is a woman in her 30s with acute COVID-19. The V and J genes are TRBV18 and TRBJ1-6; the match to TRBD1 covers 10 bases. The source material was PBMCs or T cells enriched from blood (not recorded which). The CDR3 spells CASSRRDRGDNSPLHF. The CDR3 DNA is TGTGCCAGCTCACGCCGGGACAGGGGTGATAATTCACCCCTCCACTTT.